These 27 T cell receptor beta chains share one sample of origin, sequenced in a study of blood T cell repertoires in COVID-19. Repertoires were generated with immunoSEQ multiplex PCR, while TCRdb's copy carries only in-frame clones and drops some. This repertoire shows about 83,000 clones, 86% found once; its top ten account for under 8.5%. Material: peripheral blood. Receptors were obtained from a man in his fifties or sixties with active COVID-19.

This chain connects TRBV27 to TRBJ1-1; D gene uncertain. The CDR3 sequence is 13 residues long. Per the germline V gene, CDR1 is MNHEY and CDR2 is SMNVEV (reference sequence). Trimming pared 2 bases from V and 6 bases from J, leaving 10 bases between. CDR3 sequence reads: CASSLALRSEAFF. The CDR3 coding sequence is TGTGCCAGCAGTTTAGCGCTCCGTTCTGAAGCTTTCTTT.

V usage is TRBV4-3 and J usage is TRBJ1-2, with D maybe TRBD1 (6 bases). The germline gives CDR1 LGHNA, CDR2 YSLEER. V lost 1 base and J 2 bases, leaving 17 bases between the germline ends. The CDR3 totals 17 residues. The CDR3 here is CASSQVGHVFENYGYTF. The CDR3 nucleotides are TGCGCCAGCAGCCAAGTGGGACACGTTTTTGAAAACTATGGCTACACCTTC.

The chain links TRBV9 to TRBJ2-2; a weak D match, TRBD1 (6 bases). V was cut by 4 bases and J by 4 bases, with 17 bases left in between. CDR3 size: 16 residues. Germline CDR1 reads SGDLS; CDR2 reads YYNGEE. Here the CDR3 reads CASSCMRGLCTGELFF. CDR3 sequence (DNA): TGTGCCAGCAGCTGCATGAGGGGGTTATGCACCGGGGAGCTGTTTTTT.

Only one count was recorded for this clone. This sequence joins TRBV6-5 and TRBJ2-7; 9 bases map to TRBD2. V shed 10 bases and J 5 bases; nucleotides not matched to a gene: 6. Germline-derived CDR1 and CDR2 are MNHEY and SVGAGI. The CDR3 is 12 residues long. CDR3 residues: CANCGGAHEQYF. Written as DNA, the CDR3 is TGTGCCAACTGCGGGGGGGCCCACGAGCAGTACTTC.

This chain uses TRBV27 with TRBJ1-2; 7 positions match TRBD1. Germline loops: CDR1 MNHEY, CDR2 SMNVEV (reference sequence). The junction had 14 bases not matched to a gene; V was cut back by 6 bases and J by 7 bases. The CDR3 extends over 15 amino acids. CDR3 in amino acids: CASSPQGGSIFGYTF. CDR3 nucleotide sequence: TGTGCCAGCAGCCCTCAGGGGGGCTCAATCTTTGGCTACACCTTC.

This chain joins TRBV10-3 and TRBJ2-7; 8 positions match TRBD1. Germline trimming cut 6 bases from V and 8 bases from J; bases unmatched to any gene: 6. Per the germline V gene, CDR1 is ENHRY and CDR2 is SYGVKD. This CDR3 is built from 12 residues. CDR3 nucleotide sequence: TGTGCCATCAGCAGACAGGGGATCCAGCAGTACTTC. Translating gives CAISRQGIQQYF.

The chain joins TRBV2 to TRBJ2-1, with TRBD1 matching 10 bases. CDR1 is SNHLY, CDR2 FYNNEI, per germline. Trimming at V came to 4 bases and at J to 5 bases, leaving 5 bases not matched to a gene. The CDR3 covers 15 residues. CDR3 sequence: CASSGLGTGDNEQFF. The CDR3 DNA is TGTGCCAGCAGTGGCCTTGGGACAGGGGACAATGAGCAGTTCTTC.

This clone was seen only a few times. The chain joins TRBV4-1 to TRBJ1-5; TRBD1 is a possible D gene (5 bases). Germline V gives CDR1 MGHRA, CDR2 YSYEKL. Trimming removed 3 bases at V and 4 bases at J, with 13 bases between. The CDR3 contains 15 residues. The CDR3 DNA is TGCGCCAGCAGCCAGGGGCAGGTATGGAATCAGCCCCAGCATTTT. Protein sequence: CASSQGQVWNQPQHF.

The chain joins TRBV6-1 to TRBJ1-1; unclear D gene. Trimming shortened V by 3 bases and J by 6 bases, and 11 bases separated the two germline ends. Germline CDR1 reads MNHNS; CDR2 reads SASEGT. This CDR3 spans 13 amino acids. The CDR3, as DNA: TGTGCCAGCAGTGACAGGTACGGTGCTGAAGCTTTCTTT. Residues: CASSDRYGAEAFF.

This chain links TRBV18 with TRBJ1-5; weak D call: TRBD1 (6 bases). V was pared by 4 bases and J by 3 bases, with 7 bases between. Germline V gives CDR1 KGHSH, CDR2 LQKENI. This CDR3 spans 13 amino acids. CDR3 loop: CASSRTDNQPQHF. CDR3 coding DNA: TGTGCCAGCTCACGGACAGACAATCAGCCCCAGCATTTT. The whole variable domain, filled in from reference TRBV18 and TRBJ1-5, reads NAGVMQNPRHLVRRRGQEARLRCSPMKGHSHVYWYRQLPEEGLKFMVYLQKENIIDESGMPKERFSAEFPKEGPSILRIQQVVRGDSAAYFCASSRTDNQPQHFGDGTRLSIL.

The chain uses TRBV7-9 and TRBJ1-6, with unresolved D. In germline, CDR1 is SEHNR, CDR2 FQNEAQ (reference sequence). Between the trimmed V and J ends, which lost 5 bases and 12 bases, there was a span of 11 bases. This CDR3 has 12 residues. CDR3 loop: CASSPNVGPLHF. The CDR3 DNA follows: TGTGCCAGCAGCCCTAACGTCGGACCCCTCCACTTT.

The chain joins TRBV3-1 (or the pseudogene TRBV3-2) to TRBJ2-1, with 14 bases identical to TRBD2. This CDR3 has 15 amino acids. The V gene's germline CDR1 is LGHDT and CDR2 YNNKEL (reference sequence). With 1 base clipped from V and 16 bases from J, the junction kept 9 bases outside the gene matches. The CDR3 loop reads CASSQGPGTSGSHFF. The CDR3 DNA is TGTGCCAGCAGCCAAGGACCCGGGACTAGCGGGAGTCATTTCTTC.

The V call is TRBV19, the J call TRBJ1-5, with D hard to call. CDR1 and CDR2 (germline): LNHDA, SQIVND (reference sequence). Trimming pared 1 base from V and 6 bases from J, leaving 10 bases between. There are 14 residues in the CDR3. The CDR3 DNA is TGTGCCAGTAGTATAGGCGGGCATCTTCAGCCCCAGCATTTT. It encodes CASSIGGHLQPQHF.

The genes are TRBV7-2 and TRBJ2-3; 13 nucleotides line up with TRBD2. V was clipped by 3 bases and J by 3 bases; unmatched bases: 6. CDR3 length: 17 residues. Germline assignment: CDR1 SGHTA and CDR2 FQGNSA. The CDR3 nucleotides read TGTGCCAGCAGCTTGGCTACTAGCGGGAGGGGGACAGATACGCAGTATTTT. Amino acids: CASSLATSGRGTDTQYF. Combining the CDR3 with reference TRBV7-2 and TRBJ2-3 gives the whole variable domain GAGVSQSPSNKVTEKGKDVELRCDPISGHTALYWYRQSLGQGLEFLIYFQGNSAPDKSGLPSDRFSAERTGGSVSTLTIQRTQQEDSAVYLCASSLATSGRGTDTQYFGPGTRLTVL.

The CDR3, as DNA: TGTGCCAGCAGCCATCGGGACAGCTCTGGAAACACCATATATTTT. It yields the protein CASSHRDSSGNTIYF. V and J are TRBV3-1 (or the pseudogene TRBV3-2) and TRBJ1-3; 7 bases fit TRBD1. V was clipped by 3 bases and J by 0 bases; unmatched bases: 2. CDR1 is LGHDT, CDR2 YNNKEL, per germline (reference sequence). CDR3 length equals 15 residues.

The J gene is TRBJ2-1, the V gene TRBV27; possibly TRBD1 for D (6 bases). The CDR3 covers 13 residues. Per germline, CDR1 MNHEY and CDR2 SMNVEV (reference sequence). V lost 2 bases and J lost 6, with 8 bases in between. The CDR3 loop reads CASSLGQFNEQFF. The CDR3 nucleotides are TGTGCCAGCAGTTTAGGACAGTTCAATGAGCAGTTCTTC.

The chain recombines TRBV19 with TRBJ1-1; 10 bases match TRBD1. CDR3 length equals 13 residues. Germline V gives CDR1 LNHDA, CDR2 SQIVND (reference sequence). Trimming removed 5 bases from V and 7 bases from J; junction bases left unmatched: 4. The CDR3 protein is CASSEGQGSEAFF. DNA of the CDR3: TGTGCCAGTAGTGAGGGACAGGGGAGTGAAGCTTTCTTT.

This chain links TRBV19 with TRBJ1-5, with D perhaps TRBD1 (5 bases). V was trimmed by 6 bases and J by 7 bases, leaving 10 bases between them. CDR1 and CDR2 from the germline V gene are LNHDA and SQIVND (reference sequence). The CDR3 totals 12 residues. DNA for the CDR3: TGTGCCAGTAGACAGGATACCCAGCCCCAGCATTTT. This encodes CASRQDTQPQHF. Filled out from reference TRBV19 and TRBJ1-5, the complete variable domain reads DGGITQSPKYLFRKEGQNVTLSCEQNLNHDAMYWYRQDPGQGLRLIYYSQIVNDFQKGDIAEGYSVSREKKESFPLTVTSAQKNPTAFYLCASRQDTQPQHFGDGTRLSIL.

The V gene is TRBV3-1 (or the pseudogene TRBV3-2), the J gene TRBJ2-7; 14 bases are shared with TRBD2. Germline V CDR1 and CDR2: LGHDT, YNNKEL (reference sequence). V lost 7 bases and J lost 7; bases outside the gene matches: 9. This CDR3 region has 15 residues. As DNA, the CDR3 is TGTGCCAGCACCCTAGGAGGGACTAGCGGGGGTGAGCAGTACTTC. Encoded protein: CASTLGGTSGGEQYF.

J is TRBJ2-7 and V is TRBV29-1; 9 positions agree with TRBD1. Germline V gene lookup returns CDR1 SQVTM and CDR2 ANQGSEA. The CDR3 spans 14 residues. J was trimmed by 1 base and V by 4 bases; bases with no gene match: 5. Here the CDR3 reads CSVAKGQGSYEQYF. The CDR3 DNA reads TGCAGCGTTGCCAAGGGACAGGGATCCTACGAGCAGTACTTC.

This chain joins TRBV9 and TRBJ2-3; 10 bases line up with TRBD2. In germline, CDR1 is SGDLS, CDR2 YYNGEE. The CDR3 extends over 16 amino acids. After removal of 0 bases from V and 5 bases from J, the junction contained 6 bases not matched to a gene. CDR3 sequence: CASSVEAGGWGDTQYF. Written as DNA, the CDR3 is TGTGCCAGCAGCGTAGAAGCGGGAGGGTGGGGAGATACGCAGTATTTT.

J is TRBJ1-2 and V is TRBV5-1, with D possibly being TRBD1 (6 bases). V was clipped by 4 bases and J by 5 bases, with 18 bases between them. The germline V gene has CDR1 SGHRS and CDR2 YFSETQ. The CDR3 totals 15 residues. In DNA, the CDR3 is TGCGCCAGCAGCACCCAGACAGGTATCAGTTATGGCTACACCTTC. Its translation: CASSTQTGISYGYTF.

This chain uses TRBV5-8 with TRBJ1-2; D remains ambiguous. The CDR3 is made up of 14 amino acids. V lost 2 bases, J lost 6 bases, and 14 bases lay in between. The germline V gene has CDR1 SGHTS and CDR2 YDEGEE. CDR3 DNA sequence: TGTGCCAGCAGCTTAGACCCGGAGGCGGATGGCTACACCTTC. Encoded protein: CASSLDPEADGYTF.

The CDR3 bases are TGTGCCAGCAGCTTGCTGAGTCAGGTGGGCTATGGCTACACCTTC. The encoded protein is CASSLLSQVGYGYTF. This chain joins TRBV5-6 and TRBJ1-2; D ambiguous. CDR1 is SGHDT and CDR2 is YYEEEE in the germline V gene. The CDR3 length is 15 residues. V lost 1 base, J lost 4 bases, and 14 bases lay in between.

This clone was counted a few times. The chain is built from TRBV19 and TRBJ1-5; 9 bases match TRBD1. V lost 5 bases, J lost 0 bases, and 11 bases stayed unmatched. Germline lookup yields CDR1 LNHDA and CDR2 SQIVND (reference sequence). The CDR3 extends over 18 amino acids. Written as DNA, the CDR3 is TGTGCCAGTAGTGCCCGGGACAGGGATTTTTATAGCAATCAGCCCCAGCATTTT. This translates into CASSARDRDFYSNQPQHF.

The rearrangement joins TRBV7-3 to TRBJ1-1; the match to TRBD1 covers 10 bases. The CDR3 has 15 residues. CDR1 and CDR2 from the germline V gene are SGHTA and FQGTGA. V lost 1 base to trimming and J lost 5 bases; unmatched junction nucleotides: 4. CDR3 residues: CASSLKRTGGTEAFF. DNA of the CDR3: TGTGCCAGCAGCTTAAAGAGGACAGGGGGGACTGAAGCTTTCTTT.

This clone appeared a single time. The chain couples TRBV11-3 to TRBJ2-3; 9 nucleotides match TRBD1. The ends lost 4 bases at V and 1 base at J; junction bases unmatched: 6. CDR1 is SGHNT, CDR2 YENEEA, per germline. The CDR3 length is 16 residues. For the CDR3, the DNA is TGTGCCAGCAGCTCGGGACAGGGCCTCCGCACAGATACGCAGTATTTT. This encodes CASSSGQGLRTDTQYF.